This T cell receptor beta chain appears in the sequencing data of a study of regulatory T cells in long-lasting Graves disease. CDR1 and CDR2 from the germline V gene are SNHLY and FYNNEI. The CDR3 is 13 amino acids. V was clipped by 6 bases and J by 6 bases; unmatched bases: 5. Both iRepertoire HTBI primers and Arm-PCR of CDR3 regions were used to build the TCR beta libraries. MiXCR, applied by TCRdb to the multiplex PCR reads, yields one record per CDR3 protein. The table has about 420,000 distinct CDR3 sequences, roughly 17% seen once. Broader study findings: A limited number of samples was an acknowledged limitation.

For this clonotype: The antigen is unknown.

This sample's time point: newly diagnosed GD, antithyroid drugs for less than 3 months. PBMCs provided the RNA from which the TCR library was made. The data were also submitted as part of a second study, on T cells in Graves' hyperthyroidism and ophthalmopathy. That study reports: A set of HTBI primers served as the primers for a first-round RT-PCR of the TCR CDR3. Most thyroid clonotypes expanded above 0.001 were also detected in blood.

Here the sequenced sample was peripheral blood mononuclear cells (PBMCs), taken at new diagnosis, from a patient treated with antithyroid drugs. The TCR comes from a woman under 30 with Graves disease. The rearrangement links TRBV2 to TRBJ2-3, with 8 bases matching TRBD1. CDR3 nucleotides: TGTGCCAGCAGGGACAGGGTGGGGGATACGCAGTATTTT. Protein product: CASRDRVGDTQYF.